The clone carrying this T cell receptor beta chain was found a few times. This entry belongs to a study of T cells after yellow fever vaccination. The CDR3 extends over 14 amino acids. Trimming removed 6 bases at V and 3 bases at J, with 15 bases between. Germline CDR1 is LNHNV and CDR2 is YYDKDF (reference sequence). A universal primer site and UMIs were added as TCR cDNA was made by 5'RACE template switching. TCRdb processed the 5' RACE reads anew with MiXCR; each CDR3 protein has one entry. This sample carries about 240,000 distinct CDR3 sequences, 6.9% of them seen once, and the ten largest clones take 0.65% to 0.9%.

This chain joins TRBV15 and TRBJ2-7; possibly TRBD2 for D (6 bases). The sequences come from CD4+ T cells sorted from PBMCs, collected 15 days after the yellow fever booster vaccination. The TCR sequence derives from a man under 40 who received the YFV17D yellow fever vaccine. The CDR3 DNA follows: TGTGCCACCAGACTCTCCGGGACTGACTACGAGCAGTACTTC. Protein: CATRLSGTDYEQYF.